This is a list of T cell receptor beta chains from one sample in a study of blood T cell repertoires in COVID-19. The assay was immunoSEQ multiplex PCR, and TCRdb's table has in-frame clones only and misses some. The sample has over 40,000 clones, roughly 89% seen once. The sequenced sample was peripheral blood. These receptors were taken from a human donor in a cohort sampled during active COVID-19. Both conserved end residues are trimmed from each CDR3. Size is omitted from some rows. Given values are once, few, many or a class for expanded clones.

>TRBJ2-5|NA|TRBV28
ASSRQGEETQY
>NA|NA|TRBV11-2
ASSLDGAGGLYEQY
>TRBJ2-7|NA|TRBV11-2
ASSSQTGTYEQY
>TRBJ2-5|NA|TRBV19
ASSSTSRETQY
>TRBJ1-1|NA|TRBV29-1
SVDEKMNTEAF
>TRBJ2-5|NA|TRBV3-1/TRBV3-2
ASSLTTGETQY
>TRBJ1-4|NA|TRBV9
ASSQRGGGEKLF
>TRBJ1-5|NA|TRBV18
ASSPDRIDQPQH
>TRBJ1-4|NA|TRBV5-5
ASSWRVRDGEEKLF
>TRBJ2-7|NA|TRBV6-6
ASSDDTGDGEQY
>TRBJ2-5|NA|TRBV19
ASSSTDGGAETQY
>TRBJ1-2|NA|TRBV7-2
ASSSRTDYGYT
>TRBJ2-5|NA|TRBV20-1
SASRQGGETQY
>TRBJ1-1|NA|TRBV6-2/TRBV6-3
ASSRTGGATEAF
>TRBJ2-5|NA|TRBV5-1
ASSAEGRETQY
>TRBJ2-7|NA|TRBV15
ATSRDTGTSGGRNEQY
>TRBJ1-2|NA|TRBV24-1
ATSDFGVDYGYT
>TRBJ2-5|NA|TRBV10-1
ASSLQGSETQY
>TRBJ1-6|NA|TRBV14
ASSLNRGSSSPLH
>TRBJ1-2|NA|TRBV3-1/TRBV3-2
ASSHRDRENYGYT
>TRBJ1-1|NA|TRBV12-3/TRBV12-4
ASSLVRVSEAF
>TRBJ2-3|NA|TRBV15
ATSRGLAGLTDTQY
>TRBJ1-2|NA|TRBV6-5
ASSYSTANYGYT
>TRBJ1-1|NA|TRBV5-4
ASGGPGQGYEAF
>TRBJ2-2|NA|TRBV7-3
ASSSRGKGTGELF
>TRBJ2-3|NA|TRBV10-3
AISEGLAGATDTQY
>TRBJ1-1|NA|TRBV5-1
ASSSDSFTEAF
>TRBJ2-1|NA|TRBV5-4
ASSPPASSYNEQF
>TRBJ2-6|NA|TRBV18
ASSPSTGFKGANVLT
>TRBJ2-5|NA|TRBV19
ASSQARQETQY
>TRBJ1-1|NA|TRBV28
ASSRTRGRGRTVEWYTEAF
>TRBJ2-2|NA|TRBV6-5
ASRPGQPPTGELF
>TRBJ2-2|NA|TRBV11-3
ASSLQDFPGELF
>TRBJ2-1|NA|TRBV7-2
ASSLRTSGGRVYNEQF
>TRBJ2-2|NA|TRBV7-2
ASSLVRDRGELF
>TRBJ1-2|NA|TRBV28
ASSVVVEYNYGYT
>TRBJ1-2|NA|TRBV7-9
ASSSQGYDYGYT
>TRBJ1-2|once|TRBV5-4
ASSLDRTGYT
>TRBJ2-3|NA|TRBV7-6
ASSLGRRGSRTDTQY
>TRBJ2-5|NA|TRBV27
ASSPGTWETQY
>TRBJ1-1|once|TRBV19
ASSIGGRLNTEAF
>TRBJ2-3|NA|TRBV20-1
SATDRGRGDTQY
>TRBJ2-5|NA|TRBV10-2
ASSPRRTIEETQY
>TRBJ2-3|NA|TRBV28
ASISQGAASLPLTDTQY
>TRBJ1-2|NA|TRBV4-3
ASSQDRDRATGYT
>TRBJ1-1|few|TRBV5-4
ASSATYPGNTEAF
>TRBJ1-1|NA|TRBV18
ASSPTEGTEAF
>TRBJ1-1|NA|TRBV4-1
ASSQDKGGNTEAF
>TRBJ2-4|once|TRBV9
ASSARPGTSGANIQY
>TRBJ2-1|NA|TRBV15
ATSDRDRGFDEQF
>TRBJ2-3|NA|TRBV18
ASSPEVRGDTQY
>TRBJ2-1|NA|TRBV6-4
ASSFLGGATEQF